This T cell receptor (beta chain) emerged from a study of T-cell reconstitution after alpha-beta-depleted transplantation in children. V gave up 1 base and J gave up 0 bases; unmatched junction bases: 4. The CDR3 extends over 17 amino acids. CDR1 and CDR2 from the germline V gene are MNHEY and SMNVEV (reference sequence). This clonotype came up a few times. Preparing the TCRbeta library involved the use of unique molecular identifiers. TCRdb ran MiXCR on the PCR reads and lists one entry per CDR3 protein. In the table there are hundreds of thousands of distinct CDR3 sequences, 8% to 10% of which are singletons.

This TCR was recovered from a human donor who donated a stem cell graft to a child with acute lymphoblastic leukemia. The rearrangement joins TRBV27 to TRBJ2-1; TRBD1 matches at 9 bases. The specimen comprised PBMCs from the stem cell graft donor, sampled from the stem cell graft. Here the CDR3 reads CASSLFADRGSYNEQFF. The CDR3 bases are TGTGCCAGCAGTTTATTTGCGGACAGGGGCTCCTACAATGAGCAGTTCTTC.